These T cell receptor beta chains were read from a single sample in a study of T-cell reconstitution after alpha-beta-depleted transplantation in children. MiXCR, run by TCRdb on the PCR reads, gives a single entry per CDR3 protein. The sample shows around 670,000 distinct CDR3 sequences, 13% of them seen only once. Source: PBMCs, taken before TCRalphabeta/CD19-depleted stem cell transplant. The receptors were sampled from a girl aged 2 to 9 with congenital amegakaryocytic thrombocytopenia, due to receive a stem cell transplant. The CDR3 runs from the conserved cysteine through the conserved F or W. A D gene is named only where the DNA matches it firmly. For some rows the clone size is stated as once, few or many, or as a class when expanded; others skip it.

TRBJ2-3 TRBV2 . few CASTVGTDTQYF TGTGCCAGCACCGTGGGGACAGATACGCAGTATTTT
TRBJ2-7 TRBV6-5 . . CASLPGEQYF TGTGCCAGTCTACCCGGCGAGCAGTACTTC
TRBJ2-7 TRBV7-2 TRBD1 many CASSSDRTGSSYEQYF TGTGCCAGCAGTTCGGATCGGACAGGGAGCTCCTACGAGCAGTACTTC
TRBJ1-4 TRBV20-1 TRBD1 . CSARVRQGKTNEKLFF TGCAGTGCTAGAGTACGACAGGGAAAAACTAATGAAAAACTGTTTTTT
TRBJ2-5 TRBV11-2 . many CASSKGGTQYF TGTGCCAGCAGCAAAGGAGGGACCCAGTACTTC
TRBJ2-1 TRBV5-1 TRBD1 . CASSWGQGILNEQFF TGCGCCAGCAGCTGGGGACAGGGAATTTTAAATGAGCAGTTCTTC
TRBJ1-1 TRBV12-3/TRBV12-4 TRBD1 . CASRSTGGRTEAFF TGTGCCAGCAGGTCAACAGGGGGCAGGACTGAAGCTTTCTTT
TRBJ2-5 TRBV19 . . CASGPGAKQETQSF TGTGCCAGCGGCCCCGGCGCAAAGCAAGAGACCCAGTCCTTC
TRBJ1-1 TRBV5-1 TRBD1 . CASSRTGEDTLEAFF TGCGCCAGCAGCCGGACAGGGGAGGATACCCTTGAAGCTTTCTTT
TRBJ1-4 TRBV20-1 . many CSARALGGTNEKLFF TGCAGTGCTAGAGCCCTGGGCGGAACTAATGAAAAACTGTTTTTT
TRBJ2-7 TRBV14 . . CASSQEIGRPLLEQYF TGTGCCAGCAGCCAAGAGATAGGCAGGCCCCTACTCGAGCAGTACTTC
TRBJ2-7 TRBV3-1 TRBD2 many CASSQDASGSYEQYF TGTGCCAGCAGCCAAGATGCTAGCGGGAGTTACGAGCAGTACTTC
TRBJ2-2 TRBV15 . . CATSRDLVGTGELFF TGTGCCACCAGCAGAGATTTGGTAGGCACCGGGGAGCTGTTTTTT
TRBJ1-1 TRBV5-1 TRBD1 many CASSGFDRVEAFF TGCGCCAGCAGCGGTTTCGACAGGGTTGAAGCTTTCTTT
TRBJ2-1 TRBV11-1 TRBD2 . CASSTSDPGLAENNEQFF TGTGCCAGCAGCACGTCGGACCCGGGACTAGCGGAGAACAATGAGCAGTTCTTC
TRBJ2-7 TRBV7-9 . . CASSPQPAVWGEQYF TGTGCCAGCAGTCCCCAACCGGCAGTCTGGGGCGAGCAGTACTTC
TRBJ2-7 TRBV20-1 . . CSARGQADYEQYF TGCAGTGCTAGAGGACAGGCGGACTACGAGCAGTACTTC
TRBJ2-5 TRBV5-1 TRBD1 many CASSSGQGMETQYF TGCGCCAGCAGCTCAGGACAGGGGATGGAGACCCAGTACTTC
TRBJ2-7 TRBV28 TRBD1 many CASRPTGIHEQYF TGTGCCAGCAGGCCGACAGGGATCCACGAGCAGTACTTC
TRBJ2-7 TRBV4-1 TRBD1 many CASSYDREGTYEQYF TGCGCCAGCAGCTACGACAGGGAAGGGACCTACGAGCAGTACTTC
TRBJ2-2 TRBV5-1 . few CASSLGLETGELFF TGCGCCAGCAGCTTAGGGTTGGAGACCGGGGAGCTGTTTTTT
TRBJ2-2 TRBV12-3/TRBV12-4 TRBD1 many CASSFGQGATGELFF TGTGCCAGCAGTTTCGGACAGGGCGCCACCGGGGAGCTGTTTTTT
TRBJ2-7 TRBV7-9 . . CATSLRVSYEQYF TGTGCCACCAGCCTAAGAGTAAGCTACGAGCAGTACTTC
TRBJ2-2 TRBV10-1 . many CASSEGSDTGELFF TGCGCCAGCAGTGAGGGCTCAGACACCGGGGAGCTGTTTTTT
TRBJ2-3 TRBV2 . . CASDPSPGAADTQYF TGTGCCAGCGACCCGTCTCCGGGGGCAGCAGATACGCAGTATTTT
TRBJ2-7 TRBV29-1 TRBD2 many CSVEEAGGPYEQYF TGCAGCGTTGAAGAGGCGGGAGGACCCTACGAGCAGTACTTC
TRBJ1-1 TRBV20-1 . . CSADRDGGNTEAFF TGCAGTGCCGACCGGGACGGAGGGAACACTGAAGCTTTCTTT